This T cell receptor (beta chain) was captured by sequencing in a study of neurological immune-mediated disorders. Germline CDR1 SGHRS, CDR2 YFSETQ. The CDR3 has 15 residues. Trimming removed 0 bases from V and 5 bases from J; junction bases left unmatched: 6. TCRdb passed the 5' RACE reads through MiXCR, listing each CDR3 protein once. This sample carries tens of thousands of distinct CDR3 sequences, approximately 15% of them seen once, and the ten largest clones take around 4.3%. This clonotype was recorded many times. Time point defined: longitudinal time-point 1 (baseline). The chain recombines TRBV5-1 with TRBJ1-1; 8 positions agree with TRBD1. Material: PBMCs. This clonotype was sampled from a female donor with HTLV-1-associated myelopathy (HAM/TSP). Written as DNA, the CDR3 is TGCGCCAGCAGCTTGGTCCCAGGGGGCCGGACTGAAGCTTTCTTT. This encodes CASSLVPGGRTEAFF.